This passage covers 15 T cell receptor beta chains from one sample sequenced in a study of OX40 agonist ivuxolimab in advanced cancers. Preparation of the library involved the immunoSEQ multiplex PCR assay. The clones in this table, taken by TCRdb from immuneACCESS, are in-frame only. Not every clone is retained; where verified, under half of the shortfall comes from an unresolved V gene, and the cause of the rest is unknown. The sample table shows 45,000 to 50,000 clones, and 80% to 90% are seen once. About 52% of the sample rests with the top ten. This specimen was CD4+ or CD8+ T cells sorted from blood, taken in a trial of the OX40 agonist ivuxolimab. The source is an adult with an advanced solid tumor such as melanoma, head and neck, liver or kidney cancer.

This clone was seen more than once but under ten times. The rearrangement links TRBV2 to TRBJ1-5, with D maybe TRBD1 (6 bases). The length of the CDR3 is 13 residues. Germline-derived CDR1 and CDR2 are SNHLY and FYNNEI. Trimming shortened V by 2 bases and J by 6 bases, and 8 bases separated the two germline ends. CDR3 nucleotides: TGTGCCAGCAGTGAACAGGGGTTTCAGCCCCAGCATTTT. Translation gives CASSEQGFQPQHF.

The genes are TRBV10-3 and TRBJ2-1, with TRBD2 identical over 10 bases. The V and J ends lost 2 bases and 8 bases, in that order; junction bases with no gene match: 9. The CDR3 extends over 16 amino acids. The germline gives CDR1 ENHRY, CDR2 SYGVKD. CDR3 sequence: CAISEPGLASGDEQFF. The CDR3 region has the DNA TGTGCCATCAGTGAGCCGGGACTAGCGTCCGGAGATGAGCAGTTCTTC.

The chain joins TRBV9 to TRBJ2-5; TRBD2 matches at 9 bases. The J call may be faulty, since TRBJ2-7 better matches the DNA end. In germline, CDR1 is SGDLS, CDR2 YYNGEE. This CDR3 has 16 residues. The CDR3 is CASSVDSGSLTYEQYF. The CDR3 region has the DNA TGTGCCAGCAGCGTCGATAGCGGGAGTCTAACCTACGAGCAGTACTTC.

The V gene is TRBV28, the J gene TRBJ1-5; TRBD1 is a possible D gene (5 bases). Germline values: CDR1 MDHEN, CDR2 SYDVKM. The CDR3 loop spans 16 amino acids. The V gene lost 3 bases and the J gene lost 3 bases, with 15 bases spanning the gap. DNA for the CDR3: TGTGCCAGCAGTTTTCCCGGCGGGGCCCTCAATCAGCCCCAGCATTTT. Amino acid sequence: CASSFPGGALNQPQHF.

The genes are TRBV5-1 and TRBJ2-5; 11 bases fit TRBD2. The CDR3 is made up of 17 amino acids. Germline-derived CDR1 and CDR2 are SGHRS and YFSETQ. V lost 4 bases and J lost 3; bases outside the gene matches: 11. The CDR3 nucleotides read TGCGCCAGCAGCCCGGGACTAGCGGATTATCCCAAAGAGACCCAGTACTTC. Translating it yields CASSPGLADYPKETQYF.

The genes are TRBV27 and TRBJ2-7; D ambiguous. The CDR3 sequence is 14 residues long. V was shortened by 3 bases and J by 4 bases, with 13 bases between the two germline ends. The germline gives CDR1 MNHEY, CDR2 SMNVEV (reference sequence). DNA for the CDR3: TGTGCCAGCAGTTTTTCACCCAACGGGTACGAGCAGTACTTC. Encoded protein: CASSFSPNGYEQYF.

This chain joins TRBV6-5 and TRBJ2-7; 8 nucleotides line up with TRBD1. V lost 5 bases, J lost 5 bases, and 11 bases stayed unmatched. Looked up from germline, CDR1 is MNHEY and CDR2 is SVGAGI. CDR3 size: 15 residues. CDR3 in amino acids: CASSKTGTGVHEQYF. For the CDR3, the DNA is TGTGCCAGCAGTAAAACCGGGACAGGAGTGCACGAGCAGTACTTC.

The rearrangement links TRBV5-4 to TRBJ2-3, with 9 bases matching TRBD2. V lost 0 bases and J lost 1; bases outside the gene matches: 0. From germline, CDR1 is SGHNT and CDR2 YYREEE (reference sequence). The CDR3 spans 15 residues. DNA of the CDR3: TGTGCCAGCAGCTTGGGACTAGCGGGCACAGATACGCAGTATTTT. Its protein is CASSLGLAGTDTQYF.

This clone was recorded once. This chain joins TRBV7-3 and TRBJ2-3; possibly TRBD1 for D (6 bases). Looked up from germline, CDR1 is SGHTA and CDR2 is FQGTGA. The V end lost 5 bases, the J end lost 4 bases, and 10 bases lay between the germline ends. The CDR3 consists of 13 residues. The CDR3 sequence is CASSAAGADTQYF. The CDR3 DNA follows: TGTGCCAGCAGCGCAGCAGGGGCAGATACGCAGTATTTT.

The chain is built from TRBV19 and TRBJ2-4; tentatively, D is TRBD1 or TRBD2 (5 bases each). The ends were cut back, 6 bases at V and 7 bases at J, with 13 bases in the middle. CDR1 LNHDA and CDR2 SQIVND come from the germline V gene (reference sequence). The CDR3 runs 13 residues. As DNA, the CDR3 is TGTGCCAGTAGGAATTCGAGGGGCAACATTCAGTACTTC. As protein: CASRNSRGNIQYF.

The V call is TRBV5-6, the J call TRBJ1-1; 10 bases map to TRBD1. V lost 4 bases and J lost 11; bases outside the gene matches: 11. The germline CDR1 and CDR2 sequences are SGHDT and YYEEEE. The CDR3 length is 14 residues. The CDR3 here is CASSRRQGALKAFF. The CDR3 DNA sequence: TGTGCCAGCAGCAGGCGACAGGGGGCTTTGAAGGCTTTCTTT. The whole variable domain, filled in from reference TRBV5-6 and TRBJ1-1, reads DAGVTQSPTHLIKTRGQQVTLRCSPKSGHDTVSWYQQALGQGPQFIFQYYEEEERQRGNFPDRFSGHQFPNYSSELNVNALLLGDSALYLCASSRRQGALKAFFGQGTRLTVV.

This chain uses TRBV5-1 with TRBJ1-2; possible D gene TRBD1, 5 bases. Trimming shortened V by 0 bases and J by 6 bases, and 9 bases separated the two germline ends. The germline gives CDR1 SGHRS, CDR2 YFSETQ. This CDR3 has 13 amino acids. The DNA of the CDR3 is TGCGCCAGCAGCTTGGGGGCAGGGAATGGCTACACCTTC. It codes for CASSLGAGNGYTF.

V gene TRBV28 combines with J gene TRBJ1-2; 7 bases line up with TRBD1. Germline CDR1 and CDR2: MDHEN and SYDVKM. Trimming at V came to 4 bases and at J to 8 bases, leaving 10 bases not matched to a gene. CDR3 length: 14 amino acids. This CDR3 is CASSSLRGLGGYTF. The CDR3, as DNA: TGTGCCAGCAGTTCCTTAAGGGGGCTTGGAGGCTACACCTTC.

The gene calls are TRBV11-2 and TRBJ2-7; 10 nucleotides agree with TRBD2. CDR3 length: 15 residues. Trimming took 2 bases from V and 4 from J; bases not matched to a gene: 5. Germline V gene sequence: CDR1 SGHAT, CDR2 FQNNGV. CDR3 region: CASSLYSGGIYEQYF. Written as DNA, the CDR3 is TGTGCCAGCAGCTTATATAGCGGGGGGATATACGAGCAGTACTTC.

This clone was counted only a few times. This chain connects TRBV21-1 to TRBJ2-3; the DNA was not used to check the table's D call, TRBD2. TRBV21-1 is a listed pseudogene. The CDR3 has 20 amino acids. The CDR3 loop reads CASSQDRRRRGGHITDTQYF. DNA of the CDR3: TGTGCCAGCAGCCAAGATCGTAGAAGGCGGGGGGGCCATATCACAGATACGCAGTATTTT.